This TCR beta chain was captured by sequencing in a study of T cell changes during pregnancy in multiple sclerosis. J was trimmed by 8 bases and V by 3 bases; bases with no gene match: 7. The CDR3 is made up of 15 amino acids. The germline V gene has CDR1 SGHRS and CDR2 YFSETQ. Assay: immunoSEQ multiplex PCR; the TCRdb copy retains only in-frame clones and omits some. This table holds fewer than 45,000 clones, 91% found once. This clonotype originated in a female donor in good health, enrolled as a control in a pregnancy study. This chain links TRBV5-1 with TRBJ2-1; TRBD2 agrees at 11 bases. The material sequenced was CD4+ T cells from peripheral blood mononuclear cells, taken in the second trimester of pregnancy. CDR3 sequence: CASSSSSGRSDEQFF. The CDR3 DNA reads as TGCGCCAGCAGCTCCTCTAGCGGGAGGTCCGATGAGCAGTTCTTC.